Shown below are 24 T cell receptor beta chains from a single sample sequenced in a study of T cells in Graves' hyperthyroidism and ophthalmopathy (dated by TCRdb to about 2019). To prepare the library, multiplex PCR was applied. TCRdb shows the sequencer as Illumina HiSeq 2000. Amplification of TCR beta CDR3 regions was carried out from RNA transcripts. For the first round of RT-PCR on the TCR CDR3, the HTBI primer set was used together with the Qiagen OneStep RT-PCR kit. The public sequencing data were trimmed at Q25 with fastp and processed into clonotypes with MiXCR by TCRdb, which kept only in-frame beta chains. For every CDR3 protein sequence, its rows merge into one entry that carries the most common genes and DNA. The sample records over 250,000 distinct CDR3 sequences, around 22% of which are singletons. Of the sample, roughly 60% falls within the top ten clones. Sequenced sample: blood. These receptors all stem from a man aged 25 to 40 with Graves' ophthalmopathy.

The gene calls are TRBV7-9 and TRBJ1-2, with 9 bases lining up with TRBD1. The CDR3 runs 14 residues. Per the germline V gene, CDR1 is SEHNR and CDR2 is FQNEAQ (reference sequence). The trim removed 5 bases at V and 5 bases at J, leaving 6 bases unmatched. Written as DNA, the CDR3 is TGTGCCAGCAGCCGCGGGACAGGGCTTTATGGCTACACCTTC. Its protein is CASSRGTGLYGYTF.

The chain is built from TRBV20-1 and TRBJ2-7; D unresolved. This CDR3 comprises 15 residues. Germline lookup yields CDR1 DFQATT and CDR2 SNEGSKA (reference sequence). Between the trimmed V and J ends, which lost 0 bases and 0 bases, there was a span of 12 bases. CDR3 protein: CSARDIRENSYEQYF. The CDR3 DNA is TGCAGTGCTAGAGATATAAGAGAGAACTCCTACGAGCAGTACTTC.

J is TRBJ1-2 and V is TRBV18, with D hard to call. Germline lookup yields CDR1 KGHSH and CDR2 LQKENI. The CDR3 sequence is 13 residues long. Trimming removed 1 base from V and 4 bases from J, with 7 bases in between. CDR3 sequence reads: CASSPRETYGYTF. The CDR3 DNA is TGTGCCAGCTCACCACGGGAAACCTATGGCTACACCTTC.

This chain links TRBV9 with TRBJ2-5; 14 nucleotides align to TRBD2. With V trimmed by 0 bases and J by 3 bases, 7 bases remained unmatched. The CDR3 sequence is 18 residues long. Germline CDR1 SGDLS, CDR2 YYNGEE. The CDR3 sequence: CASSVAPGLAGGEETQYF. CDR3 nucleotide sequence: TGTGCCAGCAGCGTAGCCCCCGGACTAGCGGGAGGTGAAGAGACCCAGTACTTC.

This clonotype was detected many times. The chain's CDR3 is CASRRTSGTGELFF. The CDR3 nucleotides read TGTGCCAGCAGGCGGACTAGCGGGACCGGGGAGCTGTTTTTT. This sequence joins TRBV12-3 or TRBV12-4 and TRBJ2-2; 11 bases line up with TRBD2. There are 14 residues in the CDR3. The V segment lost 6 bases and the J segment 5 bases; nucleotides outside the gene matches: 2.

This sequence joins TRBV19 and TRBJ2-7; D possibly matches TRBD1 or TRBD2 (5 bases each). CDR3 length equals 15 residues. The V and J ends lost 0 bases and 7 bases respectively, with 16 bases between them. In germline, CDR1 is LNHDA, CDR2 SQIVND (reference sequence). The chain's CDR3 is CASSIDFGASREQYF. Written as DNA, the CDR3 is TGTGCCAGTAGTATAGATTTCGGGGCATCTCGAGAGCAGTACTTC.

V gene TRBV3-1 combines with J gene TRBJ1-5; no clear D gene. In germline, CDR1 is LGHDT, CDR2 YNNKEL (reference sequence). Deletions cut 6 bases from V and 2 bases from J, with 14 bases between. This CDR3 has 15 amino acids. The CDR3 region is CASRLNNLRNQPQHF. Here the CDR3 DNA reads TGTGCCAGCAGGTTAAATAACCTGCGCAATCAGCCCCAGCATTTT.

This clonotype was observed at least ten times. The chain couples TRBV5-1 to TRBJ2-1, with 13 bases fitting TRBD2. The CDR3 contains 19 residues. Germline CDR1 SGHRS, CDR2 YFSETQ. Trimming took 0 bases from V and 4 from J; bases not matched to a gene: 10. The CDR3 nucleotides are TGCGCCAGCAGCTTGGGACTAGCGGGAGGAGGTTCGTGGTACAATGAGCAGTTCTTC. Its translation is CASSLGLAGGGSWYNEQFF.

The gene calls are TRBV5-1 and TRBJ2-1; 15 bases agree with TRBD2. In germline, CDR1 is SGHRS, CDR2 YFSETQ. The ends lost 4 bases at V and 7 bases at J; junction bases unmatched: 6. The CDR3 consists of 16 residues. CDR3 sequence reads: CASSRTSGRAENEQFF. DNA for the CDR3: TGCGCCAGCAGCCGGACTAGCGGGAGGGCCGAAAATGAGCAGTTCTTC. Full variable domain (outside the CDR3, taken from reference TRBV5-1 and TRBJ2-1): KAGVTQTPRYLIKTRGQQVTLSCSPISGHRSVSWYQQTPGQGLQFLFEYFSETQRNKGNFPGRFSGRQFSNSRSEMNVSTLELGDSALYLCASSRTSGRAENEQFFGPGTRLTVL.

J is TRBJ1-1 and V is TRBV6-1; unclear D gene. Germline lookup yields CDR1 MNHNS and CDR2 SASEGT. The V end was cut by 6 bases, the J end by 7 bases, with 9 bases between. The CDR3 spans 11 residues. The CDR3 DNA follows: TGTGCCAGCAGCAGGAAGAGTGAAGCTTTCTTT. Translation gives CASSRKSEAFF.

The CDR3 DNA follows: TGTGCCAGCACTAGCGGGAGTTTAGGCAATGAGCAGTACTTC. This codes for CASTSGSLGNEQYF. The chain links TRBV9 to TRBJ2-1; 10 bases are a match to TRBD2. The DNA end is a closer match to TRBJ2-7, so the J assignment may be wrong. This CDR3 spans 14 amino acids. Germline loops: CDR1 SGDLS, CDR2 YYNGEE.

The chain has TRBV3-1 and TRBJ2-7; unclear D gene. V lost 4 bases to trimming and J lost 6 bases, with 16 bases between them. The CDR3 has 14 residues. From germline, CDR1 is LGHDT and CDR2 YNNKEL (reference sequence). CDR3 sequence reads: CASSPRARLSEQYF. The CDR3 DNA reads as TGTGCCAGCAGCCCCCGGGCCCGTTTGTCCGAGCAGTACTTC.

This chain links TRBV12-3 or TRBV12-4 with TRBJ2-1; TRBD1 matches 8 bases. This CDR3 is built from 15 residues. Trimming took 3 bases from V and 0 from J; bases not matched to a gene: 1. CDR3 DNA: TGTGCCAGCAGTTTTGACAGGGGCTCCTACAATGAGCAGTTCTTC. Translation: CASSFDRGSYNEQFF.

The chain links TRBV9 to TRBJ2-3; weak D call: TRBD2 (6 bases). This CDR3 has 15 residues. V lost 0 bases and J lost 4, with 12 bases in between. Germline V CDR1 and CDR2: SGDLS, YYNGEE. CDR3 nucleotide sequence: TGTGCCAGCAGCGTAGGACTAGTGGTTCCAGATACGCAGTATTTT. Translated: CASSVGLVVPDTQYF.

This clonotype was detected only a few times. The V call is TRBV12-3 or TRBV12-4, the J call TRBJ1-2, with D hard to call. This CDR3 contains 13 residues. V was trimmed by 3 bases and J by 9 bases, leaving 14 bases between them. This CDR3 reads CASSLERVYRYTF. As DNA, the CDR3 is TGTGCCAGCAGTTTGGAGAGGGTGTATCGCTACACCTTC.

The gene calls are TRBV10-3 and TRBJ2-7; possible D gene TRBD2, 7 bases. V was cut by 8 bases and J by 0 bases, with 14 bases left in between. The CDR3 is 14 residues long. Germline-derived CDR1 and CDR2 are ENHRY and SYGVKD. CDR3 DNA: TGTGCCATCGGGGAGGGACACCTCTCCTACGAGCAGTACTTC. The encoded protein is CAIGEGHLSYEQYF.

As DNA, the CDR3 is TGTGCCAGCAAACTAGATCACAGGGCCGGGACTAGCGGGAGTAAGTCCTACGAGCAGTACTTC. Translating gives CASKLDHRAGTSGSKSYEQYF. J is TRBJ2-7 and V is TRBV7-9; 14 nucleotides line up with TRBD2. After removal of 7 bases from V and 1 base from J, the junction contained 21 bases not matched to a gene. The CDR3 runs 21 residues. From germline, CDR1 is SEHNR and CDR2 FQNEAQ (reference sequence). Using reference TRBV7-9 and TRBJ2-7 for the parts outside the CDR3, the full variable domain is DTGVSQNPRHKITKRGQNVTFRCDPISEHNRLYWYRQTLGQGPEFLTYFQNEAQLEKSRLLSDRFSAERPKGSFSTLEIQRTEQGDSAMYLCASKLDHRAGTSGSKSYEQYFGPGTRLTVT.

This clonotype was detected ten times or more. V is TRBV12-3 or TRBV12-4 and J is TRBJ2-1, with 10 bases matching TRBD2. The CDR3 has 16 residues. J gave up 10 bases and V 3 bases, and 12 bases lay outside the gene matches. In DNA, the CDR3 is TGTGCCAGCAGTTTTGGGATAGCGGGAGGTGTTGCGGAGCAGTTCTTC. It specifies CASSFGIAGGVAEQFF.

The CDR3 nucleotides read TGTGCCAGCAGTGAAGCCTTAAGCACTGAAGCTTTCTTT. Translation: CASSEALSTEAFF. The chain combines TRBV6-1 with TRBJ1-1; D is ambiguous. CDR1 MNHNS and CDR2 SASEGT come from the germline V gene. The V gene lost 0 bases and the J gene lost 4 bases, with 6 bases spanning the gap. The CDR3 contains 13 residues.

A note on this clonotype: At one of its ends the junction is not consistent with the germline gene, which may arise from a read error. The J gene is TRBJ2-2, the V gene TRBV12-3 or TRBV12-4; D gene uncertain. The CDR3 covers 13 residues. The CDR3 loop reads CASGFGLTGELFF. The CDR3 DNA reads as TGTGCCAGCGGTTTTGGTCTGACCGGGGAGCTGTTTTTT.

This clonotype was seen many times. The rearrangement joins TRBV20-1 to TRBJ2-1; 12 bases line up with TRBD2. V gave up 2 bases and J gave up 9 bases; unmatched junction bases: 5. Germline values: CDR1 DFQATT, CDR2 SNEGSKA (reference sequence). There are 14 residues in the CDR3. The CDR3 spells CSARLAGGFGEQFF. The DNA for the CDR3 is TGCAGTGCTAGACTAGCGGGGGGGTTTGGTGAGCAGTTCTTC.

The table lists this clonotype with a few counts. The V gene is TRBV10-3, the J gene TRBJ2-3, with 13 bases that match TRBD2. The J segment lost 6 bases and the V segment lost 9 bases, leaving 9 bases of the junction unmatched. Germline loops: CDR1 ENHRY, CDR2 SYGVKD. This CDR3 is built from 15 residues. The CDR3 region is CAIRTSGRSLDTQYF. CDR3 nucleotide sequence: TGTGCCATTAGGACTAGCGGGAGATCCTTGGATACGCAGTATTTT.

This clonotype has more than one count but fewer than ten. V usage is TRBV20-1 and J usage is TRBJ2-2; D gene unclear. The CDR3 extends over 15 amino acids. From germline, CDR1 is DFQATT and CDR2 SNEGSKA (reference sequence). Trimming removed 5 bases at V and 0 bases at J, with 13 bases between. CDR3 bases: TGCAGTGCTCCGGAGACAAACGCGAACACCGGGGAGCTGTTTTTT. This codes for CSAPETNANTGELFF.

The chain couples TRBV29-1 to TRBJ1-1; 10 bases map to TRBD1. This CDR3 is built from 10 residues. The V gene end was trimmed by 6 bases and the J gene end by 11 bases; junction bases not matched to a gene: 3. The germline gives CDR1 SQVTM, CDR2 ANQGSEA. The CDR3 loop is CSVGQGTAFF. CDR3 bases: TGCAGCGTGGGACAGGGGACTGCTTTCTTT.